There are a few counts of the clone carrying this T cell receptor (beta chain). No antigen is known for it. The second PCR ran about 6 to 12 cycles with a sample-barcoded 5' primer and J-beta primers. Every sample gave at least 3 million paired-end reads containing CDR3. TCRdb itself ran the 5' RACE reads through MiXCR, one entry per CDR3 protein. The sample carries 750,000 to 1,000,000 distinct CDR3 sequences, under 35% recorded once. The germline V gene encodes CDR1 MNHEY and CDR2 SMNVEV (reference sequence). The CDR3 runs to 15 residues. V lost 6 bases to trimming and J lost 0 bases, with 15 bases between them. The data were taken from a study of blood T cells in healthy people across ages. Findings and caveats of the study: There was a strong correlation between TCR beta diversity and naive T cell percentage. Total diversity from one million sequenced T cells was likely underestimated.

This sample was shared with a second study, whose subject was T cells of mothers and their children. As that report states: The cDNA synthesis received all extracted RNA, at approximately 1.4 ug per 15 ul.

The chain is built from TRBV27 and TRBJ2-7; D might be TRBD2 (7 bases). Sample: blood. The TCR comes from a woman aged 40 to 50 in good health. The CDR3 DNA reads TGTGCCAGCAGCTTTAGGGGGGGGAGCTCCTACGAGCAGTACTTC. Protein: CASSFRGGSSYEQYF.